This T cell receptor beta chain was captured in a study of T cell repertoires in cytomegalovirus infection. Germline V gives CDR1 MGHRA, CDR2 YSYEKL. The CDR3 has 16 amino acids. Details on this clonotype: A much bigger clone sits one base away, suggesting this may be a read error.

TCRdb independently ran MiXCR on the reads; one entry per CDR3 protein. This table has nearly 650,000 distinct CDR3 sequences, more than 20% appearing once. The sample was CD8+ T cells from PBMCs. The genes are TRBV4-1 and TRBJ2-5; TRBD2 matches 11 bases. This sequence was found in a human donor in good health (CMV status not recorded). Some clones in this sample may be carry-over from other donors' samples. CDR3 DNA: TGTGCCAGCAGCCAAACACTAGCGGGGGCCCAAGAGACCCAGTACTTC. Translated: CASSQTLAGAQETQYF.